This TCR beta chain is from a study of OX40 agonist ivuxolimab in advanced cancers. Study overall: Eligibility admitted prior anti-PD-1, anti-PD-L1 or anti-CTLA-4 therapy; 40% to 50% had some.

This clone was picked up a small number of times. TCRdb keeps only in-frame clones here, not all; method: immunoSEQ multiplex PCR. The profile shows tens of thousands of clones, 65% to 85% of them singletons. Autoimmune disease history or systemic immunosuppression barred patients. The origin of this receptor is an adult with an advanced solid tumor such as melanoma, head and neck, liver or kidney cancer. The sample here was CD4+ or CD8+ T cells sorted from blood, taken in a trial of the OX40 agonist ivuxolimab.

The CDR3 nucleotides are TGTGCCACCAGCAGAGGCCCGCCGGGACAAGTTAATGAAAAACTGTTTTTT. It translates to CATSRGPPGQVNEKLFF. V is TRBV15 and J is TRBJ1-4; D is perhaps TRBD1 (6 bases). Germline lookup yields CDR1 LNHNV and CDR2 YYDKDF (reference sequence). The CDR3 is made up of 17 amino acids. V shed 1 base and J shed 4 bases, with 16 bases lying between them.